The 25 T cell receptor beta chains listed next were all sequenced from one sample in a study of T cell responses to AZD1222 COVID-19 vaccine. Some clones are missing from TCRdb's copy, which holds only in-frame ones; the method was immunoSEQ multiplex PCR. Altogether under 100,000 clones are present, 70% to 90% being singletons, with the ten largest covering around 10%. The sample consisted of peripheral blood, taken 28 days after the second AZD1222 dose. These receptors came from an adult who received the AZD1222 COVID-19 vaccine.

The sample holds one count of this clone. This CDR3 is CATSEPGGPRNEQFF. CDR3 bases: TGTGCCACCAGTGAACCTGGGGGGCCACGGAATGAGCAGTTCTTC. The chain couples TRBV24-1 to TRBJ2-1, with D perhaps TRBD1 or TRBD2 (6 bases each). CDR1 and CDR2 (germline): KGHDR, SFDVKD. The CDR3 is 15 amino acids. V was shortened by 4 bases and J by 7 bases, with 16 bases between the two germline ends.

The CDR3 DNA sequence: TGCAGTGCTAACCCGGGCTATGGCTACACCTTC. Amino acid sequence: CSANPGYGYTF. The chain couples TRBV20-1 to TRBJ1-2; no firm D call. Germline V gives CDR1 DFQATT, CDR2 SNEGSKA (reference sequence). Trimming took 4 bases from V and 4 from J, leaving 7 bases between them. The CDR3 runs to 11 residues.

The rearrangement joins TRBV28 to TRBJ1-1; TRBD1 matches at 7 bases. Trimming at V came to 7 bases and at J to 11 bases, leaving 4 bases not matched to a gene. The CDR3 covers 10 residues. Germline V gives CDR1 MDHEN, CDR2 SYDVKM. CDR3 coding DNA: TGTGCCAGCACAGGGGGGAAGGCTTTCTTT. As protein: CASTGGKAFF. The variable domain in full, completed from reference TRBV28 and TRBJ1-1, reads DVKVTQSSRYLVKRTGEKVFLECVQDMDHENMFWYRQDPGLGLRLIYFSYDVKMKEKGDIPEGYSVSREKKERFSLILESASTNQTSMYLCASTGGKAFFGQGTRLTVV.

The chain carries TRBV18 and TRBJ2-2; D not resolved. Germline CDR1 reads KGHSH; CDR2 reads LQKENI. The V end was cut by 4 bases, the J end by 4 bases, with 7 bases between. The CDR3 covers 13 residues. In DNA form, the CDR3 reads TGTGCCAGCTCACTAGAGATCACCGGGGAGCTGTTTTTT. Its translation is CASSLEITGELFF.

This clone was observed once. The chain couples TRBV11-3 to TRBJ2-2; 9 nucleotides agree with TRBD1. The CDR3 extends over 15 amino acids. Germline values: CDR1 SGHNT, CDR2 YENEEA. J gave up 5 bases and V 5 bases, and 6 bases lay outside the gene matches. The CDR3 region is CASSAGTGPTGELFF. The DNA of the CDR3 is TGTGCCAGCAGCGCGGGGACAGGGCCAACCGGGGAGCTGTTTTTT.

This clone was recorded only once. The J gene is TRBJ1-6, the V gene TRBV6-5; maybe TRBD1 (5 bases). V lost 6 bases and J lost 14, with 20 bases in between. Germline V CDR1 and CDR2: MNHEY, SVGAGI. The CDR3 is 14 amino acids. CDR3 DNA sequence: TGTGCCAGCAGCCCGACTGATCGGATGGGGGCCCTCCACTTT. Amino acids: CASSPTDRMGALHF.

The chain has TRBV9 and TRBJ2-1; D is possibly TRBD2 (6 bases). The length of the CDR3 is 15 residues. CDR1 and CDR2 (germline): SGDLS, YYNGEE. Trimming took off 2 bases at V and 5 bases at J, with 14 bases between the two ends. This chain's CDR3 is CASSVGGNGDNEQFF. The CDR3 region has the DNA TGTGCCAGCAGCGTCGGGGGAAACGGCGACAATGAGCAGTTCTTC.

The chain combines TRBV12-3 or TRBV12-4 with TRBJ1-2; no clear D. Trimming left V 7 bases short and J 7 bases short, with 16 bases between. The CDR3 is 13 amino acids. The CDR3 region is CASTPGYRSGYTF. DNA for the CDR3: TGTGCCAGCACCCCCGGGTATAGGAGTGGCTACACCTTC.

This chain joins TRBV19 and TRBJ2-3; D is possibly TRBD2 (6 bases). Germline V gene data show CDR1 as LNHDA and CDR2 as SQIVND (reference sequence). This CDR3 contains 15 residues. The germline V and J ends were trimmed by 3 bases and 8 bases, with 18 bases remaining between them. The CDR3 sequence is CASSIGYSGGGTQYF. The CDR3 DNA reads TGTGCCAGTAGTATTGGGTATAGCGGAGGTGGTACGCAGTATTTT. The variable domain in full, completed from reference TRBV19 and TRBJ2-3, reads DGGITQSPKYLFRKEGQNVTLSCEQNLNHDAMYWYRQDPGQGLRLIYYSQIVNDFQKGDIAEGYSVSREKKESFPLTVTSAQKNPTAFYLCASSIGYSGGGTQYFGPGTRLTVL.

The chain combines TRBV5-1 with TRBJ1-2; D is perhaps TRBD1 (5 bases). There are 14 residues in the CDR3. With 0 bases removed from V and 9 bases from J, the gap between germline ends came to 15 bases. The germline CDR1 and CDR2 sequences are SGHRS and YFSETQ. CDR3 residues: CASSLEQAGNRYTF. CDR3 nucleotides: TGCGCCAGCAGCTTGGAACAGGCAGGGAACCGCTACACCTTC.

The CDR3 spells CASSSLAAFTDTQYF. In DNA, the CDR3 is TGTGCCAGCAGCTCACTAGCGGCCTTCACAGATACGCAGTATTTT. The chain combines TRBV7-2 with TRBJ2-3; 8 bases are a match to TRBD2. V trimming: 4 bases; J trimming: 2 bases; junction bases outside the gene matches: 5. Germline V gene lookup returns CDR1 SGHTA and CDR2 FQGNSA. The CDR3 sequence is 15 residues long.

V and J are TRBV11-3 and TRBJ2-4; 8 bases are a match to TRBD2. The J segment lost 1 base and the V segment lost 5 bases, leaving 4 bases of the junction unmatched. This CDR3 is built from 15 residues. In germline, CDR1 is SGHNT, CDR2 YENEEA. The chain's CDR3 is CASSLSGVAKNIQYF. DNA of the CDR3: TGTGCCAGCAGCCTTAGCGGGGTTGCCAAAAACATTCAGTACTTC.

The genes are TRBV7-8 and TRBJ2-7; D unresolved. Germline V gene lookup returns CDR1 SGHVS and CDR2 FQNEAQ. The germline V and J ends were trimmed by 2 bases and 2 bases, with 10 bases remaining between them. The CDR3 loop spans 14 amino acids. The CDR3 reads CASSLSRSPYEQYF. CDR3 coding DNA: TGTGCCAGCAGCTTATCTCGGTCACCCTACGAGCAGTACTTC.

This rearrangement joins TRBV7-3 to TRBJ2-7; 8 bases agree with TRBD1. Germline values: CDR1 SGHTA, CDR2 FQGTGA. The trim removed 3 bases at V and 4 bases at J, leaving 5 bases unmatched. CDR3 length: 14 residues. The CDR3 sequence is CASSFTGGRYEQYF. Here the CDR3 DNA reads TGTGCCAGCAGCTTCACAGGGGGTCGGTACGAGCAGTACTTC. Looking up the rest from reference TRBV7-3 and TRBJ2-7 gives the full variable domain: GAGVSQTPSNKVTEKGKYVELRCDPISGHTALYWYRQSLGQGPEFLIYFQGTGAADDSGLPNDRFFAVRPEGSVSTLKIQRTERGDSAVYLCASSFTGGRYEQYFGPGTRLTVT.

This clone was seen once. The chain is built from TRBV7-9 and TRBJ2-2; D remains ambiguous. CDR1 SEHNR and CDR2 FQNEAQ come from the germline V gene (reference sequence). Trimming removed 6 bases at V and 1 base at J, with 9 bases between. CDR3 length: 14 amino acids. The CDR3 is CASRLPGNTGELFF. The CDR3, as DNA: TGTGCCAGCAGACTCCCAGGGAACACCGGGGAGCTGTTTTTT.

The chain employs TRBV29-1 and TRBJ2-7; D tentatively fits TRBD1 or TRBD2 (5 bases each). Trimming left V 4 bases short and J 4 bases short, with 11 bases between. CDR3 length: 12 residues. Germline CDR1 and CDR2: SQVTM and ANQGSEA. The CDR3 sequence: CSVGDGSYEQYF. The CDR3, as DNA: TGCAGCGTTGGGGACGGTTCTTACGAGCAGTACTTC.

CDR3 loop: CASSMGRGTEAFF. The CDR3 DNA is TGTGCCAGTAGTATGGGCAGGGGCACTGAAGCTTTCTTT. The chain carries TRBV19 and TRBJ1-1; possibly TRBD1 for D (6 bases). CDR1 and CDR2 (germline): LNHDA, SQIVND (reference sequence). The CDR3 has 13 residues. Trimming took off 3 bases at V and 4 bases at J, with 9 bases between the two ends.

The chain employs TRBV11-3 and TRBJ1-1; weak D call: TRBD1 (6 bases). V was clipped by 3 bases and J by 0 bases, with 11 bases between them. CDR3 size: 15 residues. Germline-derived CDR1 and CDR2 are SGHNT and YENEEA. Written as DNA, the CDR3 is TGTGCCAGCAGCTTTCAGGGGTATATGAACACTGAAGCTTTCTTT. It translates to CASSFQGYMNTEAFF.

The genes are TRBV5-6 and TRBJ2-7, with TRBD2 as a possible D gene (6 bases). CDR3 size: 18 residues. V lost 4 bases to trimming and J lost 5 bases, with 28 bases between them. Germline V lookup: CDR1 SGHDT, CDR2 YYEEEE. The CDR3 nucleotides read TGTGCCAGCAGCCCGGAGGGGCCAGGACGGGAGTCGATCCACGAGCAGTACTTC. It encodes CASSPEGPGRESIHEQYF.

This clone was recorded only once. The chain recombines TRBV9 with TRBJ1-1; no clear D. The V gene's germline CDR1 is SGDLS and CDR2 YYNGEE. The CDR3 runs to 13 residues. V was shortened by 0 bases and J by 4 bases, with 7 bases between the two germline ends. The CDR3 coding sequence is TGTGCCAGCAGCGTAGTTTCTACCACTGAAGCTTTCTTT. Protein: CASSVVSTTEAFF.

The gene calls are TRBV2 and TRBJ2-1; 8 bases map to TRBD2. V lost 7 bases, J lost 5 bases, and 10 bases stayed unmatched. CDR3 size: 15 residues. Germline V CDR1 and CDR2: SNHLY, FYNNEI. DNA for the CDR3: TGTGCCAGCACCTGGGAGCGGGGGAGCAACAATGAGCAGTTCTTC. Protein: CASTWERGSNNEQFF.

Concerning this clone itself: The conserved closing phenylalanine or tryptophan is absent in this CDR3, likely reflecting a read error. The CDR3 loop reads CASSPQGLAGGDTQYL. In nucleotides, the CDR3 is TGTGCCAGCAGCCCACAGGGACTAGCGGGGGGAGATACGCAGTATCTT. The chain uses TRBV9 and TRBJ2-3; 15 positions agree with TRBD2. The J segment lost 5 bases and the V segment lost 4 bases, leaving 5 bases of the junction unmatched. CDR3 length equals 16 residues. The germline gives CDR1 SGDLS, CDR2 YYNGEE.

This clone was observed a handful of times. The rearrangement uses TRBV7-9 and TRBJ1-1, with 9 bases fitting TRBD1. The CDR3 has 14 amino acids. Germline V gene data show CDR1 as SEHNR and CDR2 as FQNEAQ (reference sequence). The V and J ends lost 3 bases and 11 bases, in that order; junction bases with no gene match: 10. Written as DNA, the CDR3 is TGTGCCAGCAGCTTGGGACAGGGTACCGCCCGCGCTTTCTTT. This sequence encodes CASSLGQGTARAFF.

The chain joins TRBV9 to TRBJ1-4, with 9 bases fitting TRBD1. V lost 2 bases to trimming and J lost 8 bases; unmatched junction nucleotides: 1. This CDR3 contains 13 residues. CDR1 is SGDLS, CDR2 YYNGEE, per germline. CDR3 region: CASSVGQGEKLFF. CDR3 nucleotide sequence: TGTGCCAGCAGCGTCGGACAGGGGGAAAAACTGTTTTTT.

The genes are TRBV19 and TRBJ1-5, with unresolved D. CDR3 size: 16 residues. With 7 bases removed from V and 1 base from J, the gap between germline ends came to 17 bases. The germline V gene has CDR1 LNHDA and CDR2 SQIVND (reference sequence). DNA for the CDR3: TGTGCCAGTACGCCAGTAGGCGGGGTGAGCAATCAGCCCCAGCATTTT. Encoded protein: CASTPVGGVSNQPQHF.